This T cell receptor (beta chain) was sequenced for a study of blood T cell repertoires in COVID-19. The data were produced by immunoSEQ multiplex PCR, yet TCRdb's version contains in-frame clones alone and is incomplete. This table holds approximately 360,000 clones, about 89% found once. What was sequenced was peripheral blood. This clonotype was obtained from a man aged 40-49 years with acute or convalescent COVID-19.

CDR3 coding DNA: TGTGCCTGTCCCCCTAGAGGTGTCGGCTACACCTTC. Amino acid sequence: CACPPRGVGYTF. V is TRBV9 and J is TRBJ1-2, with D unresolved. Deletions cut 10 bases from V and 8 bases from J, with 18 bases between. The germline V gene encodes CDR1 SGDLS and CDR2 YYNGEE. The CDR3 extends over 12 amino acids.